One and the same sample provided the 10 T cell receptor beta chains below, sequenced in a study of T cells in Graves' hyperthyroidism and ophthalmopathy. Amplified TCR beta CDR3 regions derived from RNA transcripts. A set of HTBI primers served as the primers for a first-round RT-PCR of the TCR CDR3. MiXCR was run by TCRdb on the multiplex PCR reads, yielding one entry per CDR3 protein. Of approximately 490,000 distinct CDR3 sequences in the sample, 22% were seen once. Sample: blood. Receptor source: an older woman with Graves' ophthalmopathy.

This chain uses TRBV6-1 with TRBJ2-2; D is perhaps TRBD2 (5 bases). Trimming cost V 5 bases and J 4 bases, with 20 bases left between them. The germline gives CDR1 MNHNS, CDR2 SASEGT. The CDR3 is 17 residues long. CDR3 sequence: CASSHSFGAVLTGELFF. Here the CDR3 DNA reads TGTGCCAGCAGTCATTCTTTTGGAGCGGTACTCACCGGGGAGCTGTTTTTT.

V is TRBV11-2 and J is TRBJ2-7; tentatively, D is TRBD1 (6 bases). The CDR3 totals 15 residues. Trimming shortened V by 1 base and J by 2 bases, and 12 bases separated the two germline ends. The germline V gene encodes CDR1 SGHAT and CDR2 FQNNGV. CDR3 in amino acids: CASSLGNREAYEQYF. CDR3 DNA sequence: TGTGCCAGCAGCTTAGGAAACAGGGAAGCCTACGAGCAGTACTTC.

This chain joins TRBV19 and TRBJ1-3, with D hard to call. The CDR3 length is 16 residues. Germline lookup yields CDR1 LNHDA and CDR2 SQIVND (reference sequence). Trimming pared 2 bases from V and 0 bases from J, leaving 11 bases between. The CDR3: CASSIQWSSSGNTIYF. Here the CDR3 DNA reads TGTGCCAGTAGTATACAGTGGTCGAGCTCTGGAAACACCATATATTTT.

This rearrangement joins TRBV29-1 to TRBJ2-7, with 8 bases matching TRBD1. Germline lookup yields CDR1 SQVTM and CDR2 ANQGSEA. The ends lost 2 bases at V and 0 bases at J; junction bases unmatched: 9. The CDR3 covers 16 residues. CDR3 coding DNA: TGCAGCGTTGAAAAATGGACAGGGAGCATCTCCTACGAGCAGTACTTC. Translated: CSVEKWTGSISYEQYF.

The table lists this clonotype with a few counts. This chain connects TRBV20-1 to TRBJ1-2; possibly TRBD1 for D (5 bases). The CDR3 is 12 residues long. Between the trimmed V and J ends, which lost 5 bases and 5 bases, there was a span of 12 bases. Germline CDR1 and CDR2: DFQATT and SNEGSKA (reference sequence). CDR3 protein: CSALGTEYGYTF. In nucleotides, the CDR3 is TGCAGTGCTCTTGGGACGGAGTATGGCTACACCTTC.

The CDR3, as DNA: TGCAGTGCTAGGCCGGGACGTCTATACGAGCAGTACTTC. Translation: CSARPGRLYEQYF. The genes are TRBV20-1 and TRBJ2-7, with D possibly being TRBD1 or TRBD2 (5 bases each). CDR3 size: 13 residues. V dropped 3 bases and J dropped 4 bases, with 13 bases sitting between them. Germline V CDR1 and CDR2: DFQATT, SNEGSKA (reference sequence).

This clonotype showed up just once. The rearrangement joins TRBV18 to TRBJ2-3, with 8 nucleotides matching TRBD2. The CDR3 has 18 amino acids. The J segment lost 3 bases and the V segment lost 3 bases, leaving 14 bases of the junction unmatched. Germline V lookup: CDR1 KGHSH, CDR2 LQKENI. The CDR3 is CASSPLAGAHRGTDTQYF. CDR3 nucleotide sequence: TGTGCCAGCTCACCTCTAGCGGGCGCCCACCGGGGGACAGATACGCAGTATTTT.

The chain has TRBV3-1 and TRBJ2-4, with D uncertain. This CDR3 comprises 16 residues. The germline CDR1 and CDR2 sequences are LGHDT and YNNKEL (reference sequence). The V and J ends lost 0 bases and 1 base respectively, with 10 bases between them. CDR3 loop: CASSQEQLGAKNIQYF. The DNA for the CDR3 is TGTGCCAGCAGCCAAGAACAATTGGGGGCCAAAAACATTCAGTACTTC.

This clonotype was detected many times. The J gene is TRBJ2-3, the V gene TRBV7-9; TRBD2 agrees at 13 bases. The CDR3 covers 16 residues. The J segment lost 2 bases and the V segment lost 4 bases, leaving 3 bases of the junction unmatched. CDR1 SEHNR and CDR2 FQNEAQ come from the germline V gene (reference sequence). CDR3 sequence: CASSSGLAGPTDTQYF. CDR3 bases: TGTGCCAGCAGCTCGGGACTAGCGGGACCCACAGATACGCAGTATTTT.

This sequence joins TRBV3-1 and TRBJ2-7; 11 bases are a match to TRBD2. Germline lookup yields CDR1 LGHDT and CDR2 YNNKEL (reference sequence). This CDR3 is 16 amino acids long. J gave up 9 bases and V 0 bases, and 10 bases lay outside the gene matches. CDR3 nucleotides: TGTGCCAGCAGCCAAGATTTTGGGACTAGCGGTCTTGGGCAGTACTTC. It codes for CASSQDFGTSGLGQYF.